This T cell receptor (beta chain) was observed in a study of OX40 agonist ivuxolimab in advanced cancers. The wider study: Dose-escalation patients suffered from hepatocellular carcinoma, melanoma, renal cell or head and neck cancer. A partial response was reached by three patients: one with hepatocellular carcinoma and two with cutaneous melanoma.

Worth noting for this clone: The antigen is unknown.

V was clipped by 5 bases and J by 5 bases, with 10 bases between them. Germline CDR1 is GTSNPN and CDR2 is SVGIG (reference sequence). This CDR3 is built from 12 residues. TCRdb's table, derived via immunoSEQ multiplex PCR, lists solely in-frame clones and lacks some. In the table there are 45,000 to 50,000 clones, about 81% of which are singletons. Study-level points and caveats: Averaging showed that CD8+ T cells had more expanded clones than CD4+ did. Expansion of clones was among the lowest in partial responders at 0.1-3.0 mg/kg.

The chain uses TRBV30 and TRBJ1-5; a weak D match, TRBD1 (6 bases). The TCR comes from an adult with an advanced solid tumor such as melanoma, head and neck, liver or kidney cancer. Sequences were derived from CD4+ or CD8+ T cells sorted from blood, sampled in a trial of the OX40 agonist ivuxolimab. Here the CDR3 DNA reads TGTGCCTGGGGCGGGGGCCATCAGCCCCAGCATTTT. It codes for CAWGGGHQPQHF. Drawing the rest from reference TRBV30 and TRBJ1-5, the complete variable domain is SQTIHQWPATLVQPVGSPLSLECTVEGTSNPNLYWYRQAAGRGLQLLFYSVGIGQISSEVPQNLSASRPQDRQFILSSKKLLLSDSGFYLCAWGGGHQPQHFGDGTRLSIL.